These 18 T cell receptor beta chains share one sample of origin, sequenced in a study of early T cells in non-severe SARS-CoV-2 infection. Each CDR3 protein is one row after TCRdb ran MiXCR on the 5' RACE reads. This table holds approximately 22,000 distinct CDR3 sequences, 5.7% found once. The material sequenced was whole blood, taken at baseline. Receptor source: an adult who was a healthcare worker with PCR-confirmed SARS-CoV-2 infection or an uninfected control (not recorded which).

The sample holds a few counts of this clonotype. V usage is TRBV7-6 and J usage is TRBJ1-3, with 7 positions matching TRBD1. Germline-derived CDR1 and CDR2 are SGHVS and FNYEAQ. J lost 5 bases, V lost 4 bases, and 8 bases had no gene match. The CDR3 extends over 15 amino acids. The CDR3: CASSSRDSQRNTIYF. The DNA for the CDR3 is TGTGCCAGCAGCTCGCGGGACAGTCAAAGAAACACCATATATTTT. Based on the CDR3 plus reference TRBV7-6 and TRBJ1-3, the full variable domain is GAGVSQSPRYKVTKRGQDVALRCDPISGHVSLYWYRQALGQGPEFLTYFNYEAQQDKSGLPNDRFSAERPEGSISTLTIQRTEQRDSAMYRCASSSRDSQRNTIYFGEGSWLTVV.

The V call is TRBV4-3, the J call TRBJ2-1; no definite D call. CDR1 is LGHNA, CDR2 YSLEER, per germline. The CDR3 has 13 amino acids. V shed 0 bases and J shed 7 bases, with 7 bases lying between them. CDR3 DNA: TGCGCCAGCAGCCAAGATATCCCGAATGAGCAGTTCTTC. It translates to CASSQDIPNEQFF.

In its sample, this clonotype was seen many times. This chain links TRBV7-3 with TRBJ2-3; D not certain. Per the germline V gene, CDR1 is SGHTA and CDR2 is FQGTGA. CDR3 size: 13 residues. Trimming removed 2 bases at V and 4 bases at J, with 7 bases between. The DNA of the CDR3 is TGTGCCAGCAGCTTACAACCAGCAGATACGCAGTATTTT. Translation: CASSLQPADTQYF.

This clonotype was recorded only once. The chain employs TRBV18 and TRBJ2-5, with D possibly being TRBD2 (5 bases). The CDR3 consists of 13 residues. Germline V lookup: CDR1 KGHSH, CDR2 LQKENI. Trimming cost V 3 bases and J 2 bases, with 7 bases left between them. The CDR3 sequence is CASSPGEQETQYF. CDR3 nucleotides: TGTGCCAGCTCACCCGGGGAGCAAGAGACCCAGTACTTC.

The V and J genes are TRBV18 and TRBJ2-5; D remains unclear. Per the germline V gene, CDR1 is KGHSH and CDR2 is LQKENI. The CDR3 is made up of 12 amino acids. Trimming took 3 bases from V and 5 from J, leaving 7 bases between them. CDR3 sequence reads: CASSPSDETQYF. DNA of the CDR3: TGTGCCAGCTCACCTTCAGATGAGACCCAGTACTTC.

This clonotype was observed a handful of times. The V call is TRBV12-3 or TRBV12-4, the J call TRBJ1-1; D unresolved. The CDR3 runs 14 residues. Between the trimmed V and J ends, which lost 6 bases and 10 bases, there was a span of 21 bases. The CDR3 is CASSSLFSTSAAFF. The DNA of the CDR3 is TGTGCCAGCAGCTCATTATTCTCTACCTCGGCAGCTTTCTTT.

This clonotype was recorded many times. The rearrangement joins TRBV10-3 to TRBJ1-6; D perhaps matches TRBD1 (6 bases). CDR3 size: 12 residues. In germline, CDR1 is ENHRY, CDR2 SYGVKD. V was clipped by 7 bases and J by 10 bases, with 11 bases between them. The CDR3 reads CAITDSVSPLHF. The CDR3 DNA is TGTGCCATCACGGACAGTGTGTCACCCCTCCACTTT.

In its sample, this clonotype was seen many times. This chain joins TRBV5-6 and TRBJ1-2; no reliable D call. Trimming removed 1 base at V and 4 bases at J, with 8 bases between. Germline CDR1 SGHDT, CDR2 YYEEEE. This CDR3 comprises 13 residues. This CDR3 reads CASSLLGTYGYTF. DNA of the CDR3: TGTGCCAGCAGCTTGCTGGGAACCTATGGCTACACCTTC.

This clonotype has ten or more counts. The chain combines TRBV27 with TRBJ2-3; 7 bases are shared with TRBD2. This CDR3 has 11 residues. Trimming removed 3 bases from V and 10 bases from J; junction bases left unmatched: 1. CDR1 and CDR2 from the germline V gene are MNHEY and SMNVEV (reference sequence). The CDR3 region has the DNA TGTGCCAGCAGTTTCCGGGGGGCGCAGTATTTT. Its translation is CASSFRGAQYF.

This clonotype was counted between two and nine times. The chain employs TRBV9 and TRBJ2-7; TRBD1 matches at 9 bases. Trimming took 1 base from V and 5 from J; bases not matched to a gene: 4. The CDR3 consists of 14 residues. The V gene's germline CDR1 is SGDLS and CDR2 YYNGEE. This chain's CDR3 is CASSVRDRAHEQYF. The DNA for the CDR3 is TGTGCCAGCAGCGTAAGGGACAGGGCCCACGAGCAGTACTTC.

This clonotype was seen a handful of times. A much larger clonotype is one base distant, so this may be a read error. V gene TRBV7-8 combines with J gene TRBJ2-3; 9 nucleotides align to TRBD2. The CDR3 sequence is 16 residues long. Germline V gene data show CDR1 as SGHVS and CDR2 as FQNEAQ. With 1 base clipped from V and 3 bases from J, the junction kept 5 bases outside the gene matches. The CDR3 nucleotides read TGTGCCAGCAGCTTAGTGGCGGGGGGGTCGACAGATACGCAGTATTTT. Translation: CASSLVAGGSTDTQYF.

This clonotype was counted many times. The chain couples TRBV18 to TRBJ2-5; D is possibly TRBD1 (5 bases). This CDR3 region has 13 residues. V lost 6 bases and J 2 bases, leaving 10 bases between the germline ends. Germline V lookup: CDR1 KGHSH, CDR2 LQKENI. As DNA, the CDR3 is TGTGCCAGCTCCGACAGCGATCAAGAGACCCAGTACTTC. This encodes CASSDSDQETQYF. Full variable domain (missing parts from reference TRBV18 and TRBJ2-5): NAGVMQNPRHLVRRRGQEARLRCSPMKGHSHVYWYRQLPEEGLKFMVYLQKENIIDESGMPKERFSAEFPKEGPSILRIQQVVRGDSAAYFCASSDSDQETQYFGPGTRLLVL.

The chain is built from TRBV29-1 and TRBJ2-2, with D unresolved. The length of the CDR3 is 14 residues. The ends were cut back, 7 bases at V and 6 bases at J, with 18 bases in the middle. Germline V CDR1 and CDR2: SQVTM, ANQGSEA. Here the CDR3 DNA reads TGCAGCGCGTATCCTATAGGTCACCCCGGGGAGCTGTTTTTT. This encodes CSAYPIGHPGELFF.

This clonotype was seen ten or more times. This sequence joins TRBV6-5 and TRBJ2-7; 7 bases align to TRBD2. Germline CDR1 MNHEY, CDR2 SVGAGI. The CDR3 totals 16 residues. After removal of 2 bases from V and 0 bases from J, the junction contained 7 bases not matched to a gene. This chain's CDR3 is CASSYTSGVSSYEQYF. CDR3 nucleotide sequence: TGTGCCAGCAGTTACACGAGCGGGGTGAGCTCCTACGAGCAGTACTTC.

The rearrangement joins TRBV5-5 to TRBJ2-1; possibly TRBD1 for D (5 bases). The CDR3 has 17 residues. Per germline, CDR1 SGHKS and CDR2 YYEKEE (reference sequence). The V end lost 1 base, the J end lost 7 bases, and 21 bases lay between the germline ends. The CDR3 loop is CASSLRDKGVSANEQFF. DNA of the CDR3: TGTGCCAGCAGCTTGAGGGATAAAGGGGTTTCCGCTAATGAGCAGTTCTTC.

This clonotype is medium-sized within its sample. This sequence joins TRBV10-2 and TRBJ1-5; D uncertain. This CDR3 has 14 residues. Germline-derived CDR1 and CDR2 are WSHSY and SAAADI. V lost 6 bases, J lost 6 bases, and 15 bases lay in between. The chain's CDR3 is CASSPWTFGQPQHF. As DNA, the CDR3 is TGCGCCAGCAGCCCCTGGACTTTTGGTCAGCCCCAGCATTTT.

The chain joins TRBV7-6 to TRBJ2-2; D unclear. CDR3 length equals 13 residues. The V end lost 1 base, the J end lost 3 bases, and 3 bases lay between the germline ends. Germline V gives CDR1 SGHVS, CDR2 FNYEAQ. CDR3 nucleotide sequence: TGTGCCAGCAGCTTAGTTGACACCGGGGAGCTGTTTTTT. It yields the protein CASSLVDTGELFF.

This clonotype is categorized as medium-sized (0.01 to 0.1%). The V gene is TRBV3-1, the J gene TRBJ1-5; D uncertain. The CDR3 consists of 14 residues. Germline V gene data show CDR1 as LGHDT and CDR2 as YNNKEL (reference sequence). Deletions cut 2 bases from V and 4 bases from J, with 9 bases between. The CDR3 sequence: CASSQKGWNQPQHF. The CDR3 DNA follows: TGTGCCAGCAGCCAAAAAGGCTGGAATCAGCCCCAGCATTTT.